This T cell receptor (beta chain) was identified during a study of spatial heterogeneity in lung cancer. Overall study: Researchers sequenced follow-up PBMC samples if they had them, and these came a median of around 2 years after resection.

As for time point: blood at routine non-recurrence follow-up after resection. Unsorted whole RNA samples from tumor, nontumor lung or frozen PBMC were sequenced. A single record per CDR3 protein comes from TCRdb applying MiXCR to the 5' RACE reads. This sample yields about 52,000 distinct CDR3 sequences, of which 7.4% are seen a single time; approximately 40% belongs to the top ten. This clonotype appeared many times. Between the trimmed V and J ends, which lost 5 bases and 2 bases, there was a span of 7 bases. CDR3 length: 12 amino acids. The germline gives CDR1 SEHNR, CDR2 FQNEAQ (reference sequence).

The TCR sequence derives from a female donor with early-stage non-small cell lung cancer. Sequencing was performed on PBMCs, taken at follow-up. The chain has TRBV7-9 and TRBJ2-7; the D is unclear. The DNA of the CDR3 is TGTGCCAGCAGCCCTGGCCCCTACGAGCAGTACTTC. This sequence encodes CASSPGPYEQYF.